This T cell receptor (beta chain) comes out of a study of blood T cells in healthy people across ages. Germline CDR1 reads SGHAT; CDR2 reads FQNNGV. The CDR3 has 15 amino acids. The trim removed 4 bases at V and 6 bases at J, leaving 11 bases unmatched. Alongside a J-beta primer mix, a sample-barcoded 5' primer served in a second PCR lasting about 7 to 11 cycles. Each single sample gave us at least 2.5 million CDR3-containing paired-end reads. MiXCR was run by TCRdb on the 5' RACE reads, yielding one entry per CDR3 protein. The data contain approximately 730,000 distinct CDR3 sequences, around half of them singletons. A note on this clonotype: Its antigen is not identified.

General observations from the study: Comparison with aged donors showed that long-lived donors had more naive CD4+ cells and higher diversity. Roughly linear age-related decline in beta diversity appeared, significant by age 40. Unsorted PBMC input precluded a conclusive naive versus antigen-experienced comparison.

The genes are TRBV11-2 and TRBJ2-7; TRBD2 aligns across 8 bases. This TCR was recovered from a man at least 80 years old in good health. The sample taken for sequencing was blood. The CDR3 loop reads CASSWGASGPLEQYF. The CDR3 DNA sequence: TGTGCCAGCAGCTGGGGGGCTAGCGGGCCTCTCGAGCAGTACTTC.